The sequence of this T cell receptor beta chain was determined in a study of blood T cell repertoires in COVID-19. Looking at the study overall: Samples came from the United States, Italy and Spain, spanning acute and convalescent COVID-19. T cells, B-cell-depleted T cells, or PBMCs provided the cDNA or gDNA that served as material.

In the study's own analysis: How many nucleated cells were present was estimated from reference gene primer amplification. The assay was immunoSEQ multiplex PCR, and TCRdb's table has in-frame clones only and misses some. That table furnishes V, J and clone size, whereas the DNA furnished D and trimming. Of 250,000 to 350,000 clones listed, 70% to 90% are singletons. Trimming cost V 4 bases and J 7 bases; bases outside gene matches: 8. CDR1 SQVTM and CDR2 ANQGSEA come from the germline V gene. The CDR3 extends over 14 amino acids. Source material: peripheral blood. The J gene is TRBJ1-5, the V gene TRBV29-1; 9 bases are a match to TRBD1. The sequence was collected from a woman aged 45-60 years with active or convalescent COVID-19. The CDR3 region is CSVGYRGLGQPQHF. The CDR3 DNA sequence: TGCAGCGTTGGTTACAGGGGGCTGGGACAGCCCCAGCATTTT.